These 31 T cell receptor beta chains were all obtained from the same sample, sequenced in a study of blood T cell repertoires in COVID-19. This table comes from immunoSEQ multiplex PCR, and its TCRdb copy is limited to in-frame clones, with some not included. Of 150,000 to 200,000 clones in the sample, 84% were seen once. Material for sequencing was peripheral blood. These receptors were collected from a woman aged 80 or over with COVID-19, enrolled during active disease.

This chain connects TRBV7-9 to TRBJ1-1; D may be TRBD1 (5 bases). CDR3 length equals 17 residues. CDR1 is SEHNR and CDR2 is FQNEAQ in the germline V gene (reference sequence). The V gene lost 0 bases and the J gene lost 1 base, with 15 bases spanning the gap. This CDR3 reads CASSLALSGSQNTEAFF. CDR3 coding DNA: TGTGCCAGCAGCTTAGCGTTGTCAGGGTCCCAGAACACTGAAGCTTTCTTT.

The V call is TRBV9, the J call TRBJ1-2; 7 nucleotides agree with TRBD1. With V trimmed by 3 bases and J by 4 bases, 9 bases remained unmatched. This CDR3 comprises 15 residues. In germline, CDR1 is SGDLS, CDR2 YYNGEE. The CDR3 here is CASSGGRGGFYGYTF. The CDR3 nucleotides read TGTGCCAGCAGCGGGGGCAGAGGGGGCTTCTATGGCTACACCTTC.

The genes are TRBV9 and TRBJ2-6; no reliable D call. Between the trimmed V and J ends, which lost 7 bases and 6 bases, there was a span of 8 bases. The CDR3 extends over 12 amino acids. Germline V CDR1 and CDR2: SGDLS, YYNGEE. The CDR3 sequence is CASGQKANVLTF. CDR3 nucleotides: TGTGCCAGCGGCCAGAAGGCCAACGTCCTGACTTTC.

The sample holds a few counts of this clone. V is TRBV10-1 and J is TRBJ2-1; 7 bases line up with TRBD1. The length of the CDR3 is 14 residues. The germline CDR1 and CDR2 sequences are WNHNN and SYGVQD (reference sequence). V dropped 3 bases and J dropped 4; count of bases not matched to a gene: 3. In nucleotides, the CDR3 is TGCGCCAGCAGTGACTGGACAGGTTACAATGAGCAGTTCTTC. Amino acids: CASSDWTGYNEQFF.

This clone has a handful of counts. The V gene is TRBV10-3, the J gene TRBJ2-1, with TRBD2 matching over 8 bases. There are 13 residues in the CDR3. Germline CDR1 reads ENHRY; CDR2 reads SYGVKD. J lost 4 bases, V lost 8 bases, and 4 bases had no gene match. CDR3 DNA sequence: TGTGCCATCGCGGGGGGCTCTTACAATGAGCAGTTCTTC. This gives the protein CAIAGGSYNEQFF.

The chain has TRBV21-1 and TRBJ2-7; no check of the table's D call, TRBD1, against the DNA was made. TRBV21-1 corresponds to a pseudogene. The CDR3 runs 14 residues. Here the CDR3 reads CASSEDRACYEQYF. In DNA, the CDR3 is TGTGCCAGCAGCGAAGACAGGGCGTGTTACGAGCAGTACTTC.

The V gene is TRBV14, the J gene TRBJ1-1, with D possibly TRBD1 on 6 matching bases. Germline CDR1 is SGHDN and CDR2 is FVKESK. The CDR3 runs 18 residues. V was pared by 4 bases and J by 0 bases, with 21 bases between. The CDR3 DNA sequence: TGTGCCAGCAGCCCGCAACAGGGCCTTTTGGCGTTGAACACTGAAGCTTTCTTT. The encoded protein is CASSPQQGLLALNTEAFF. The whole variable domain, remainder taken from reference TRBV14 and TRBJ1-1, is EAGVTQFPSHSVIEKGQTVTLRCDPISGHDNLYWYRRVMGKEIKFLLHFVKESKQDESGMPNNRFLAERTGGTYSTLKVQPAELEDSGVYFCASSPQQGLLALNTEAFFGQGTRLTVV.

The CDR3 region is CASAEVNVQETQYF. DNA of the CDR3: TGCGCCAGCGCCGAGGTAAACGTTCAAGAGACCCAGTACTTC. The chain couples TRBV5-1 to TRBJ2-5; D gene uncertain. The length of the CDR3 is 14 residues. Trimming stripped 7 bases from V and 2 bases from J, with 15 bases between. Per germline, CDR1 SGHRS and CDR2 YFSETQ.

The chain joins TRBV20-1 to TRBJ2-7; tentative D call: TRBD1 (9 bases). Germline loops: CDR1 DFQATT, CDR2 SNEGSKA (reference sequence). CDR3 size: 19 residues. The V end was cut by 3 bases, the J end by 2 bases, with 29 bases between. CDR3 residues: CSASPHGTGRRAGAYEQYF. DNA for the CDR3: TGCAGTGCTAGTCCCCACGGGACAGGGAGGCGAGCGGGGGCCTACGAGCAGTACTTC.

This clone was seen once. CDR3 DNA: TGTGCCAGCAGCTTCAGGGGACAGGGGGTAGTCGAGCAGTACTTC. Translating gives CASSFRGQGVVEQYF. This rearrangement joins TRBV28 to TRBJ2-7, with TRBD1 matching over 11 bases. The CDR3 spans 15 residues. Germline CDR1 and CDR2: MDHEN and SYDVKM. The ends lost 6 bases at V and 6 bases at J; junction bases unmatched: 10. Using reference TRBV28 and TRBJ2-7 for the parts outside the CDR3, the full variable domain is DVKVTQSSRYLVKRTGEKVFLECVQDMDHENMFWYRQDPGLGLRLIYFSYDVKMKEKGDIPEGYSVSREKKERFSLILESASTNQTSMYLCASSFRGQGVVEQYFGPGTRLTVT.

The chain links TRBV18 to TRBJ2-1, with TRBD1 matching 8 bases. The CDR3 length is 15 residues. CDR1 and CDR2 (germline): KGHSH, LQKENI. With V trimmed by 3 bases and J by 8 bases, 9 bases remained unmatched. CDR3: CASSPLAGGGDEQFF. CDR3 nucleotides: TGTGCCAGCTCACCGTTGGCAGGGGGCGGGGATGAGCAGTTCTTC.

This chain uses TRBV5-6 with TRBJ2-2, with a weak D call TRBD1 (5 bases). Per germline, CDR1 SGHDT and CDR2 YYEEEE. V was pared by 1 base and J by 7 bases, with 5 bases between. The CDR3 is 12 amino acids. The CDR3 bases are TGTGCCAGCAGCTTGACAGGCGGGGAGCTGTTTTTT. Translating gives CASSLTGGELFF.

The gene calls are TRBV3-1 (or the pseudogene TRBV3-2) and TRBJ2-2, with TRBD2 matching over 10 bases. The J segment lost 7 bases and the V segment lost 4 bases, leaving 6 bases of the junction unmatched. Germline-derived CDR1 and CDR2 are LGHDT and YNNKEL (reference sequence). The CDR3 is 15 amino acids. CDR3 amino acids: CASSPLAGIVGELFF. Written as DNA, the CDR3 is TGTGCCAGCAGCCCACTAGCGGGAATAGTCGGGGAGCTGTTTTTT.

In DNA form, the CDR3 reads TGTGCCAGTAGTACCCTGGGACAGGGGGCGGTCAGTGGCTACACCTTC. Translated: CASSTLGQGAVSGYTF. The V and J genes are TRBV19 and TRBJ1-2; 12 bases are shared with TRBD1. This CDR3 spans 16 amino acids. The V segment lost 4 bases and the J segment 7 bases; nucleotides outside the gene matches: 10. Germline assignment: CDR1 LNHDA and CDR2 SQIVND (reference sequence). Full variable domain (remainder filled in from reference TRBV19 and TRBJ1-2): DGGITQSPKYLFRKEGQNVTLSCEQNLNHDAMYWYRQDPGQGLRLIYYSQIVNDFQKGDIAEGYSVSREKKESFPLTVTSAQKNPTAFYLCASSTLGQGAVSGYTFGSGTRLTVV.

The chain has TRBV2 and TRBJ2-7, with a weak D call TRBD1 (6 bases). From germline, CDR1 is SNHLY and CDR2 FYNNEI. The V end was cut by 3 bases, the J end by 6 bases, with 18 bases between. The CDR3 sequence is 15 residues long. CDR3 DNA: TGTGCCAGCAGTGACCTTAACCGGGACATGCGCGAGCAGTACTTC. Translated, it gives CASSDLNRDMREQYF.

J is TRBJ2-7 and V is TRBV25-1; 8 positions agree with TRBD1. V shed 4 bases, J shed 5 bases, and the junction held 1 base outside the gene matches. The CDR3 totals 12 residues. Germline-derived CDR1 and CDR2 are MGHDK and SYGVNS. CDR3 nucleotides: TGTGCCAGCAGTGCAGGGGGCAACGAGCAGTACTTC. Its translation: CASSAGGNEQYF.

The chain recombines TRBV6-6 with TRBJ2-5, with TRBD1 as a possible D gene (5 bases). The CDR3 is made up of 13 amino acids. Trimming removed 4 bases from V and 5 bases from J, with 11 bases in between. In germline, CDR1 is MNHNY, CDR2 SVGAGI (reference sequence). CDR3 in amino acids: CASSSQGRETQYF. The CDR3 coding sequence is TGTGCCAGCAGTTCCCAGGGTAGGGAGACCCAGTACTTC.

The J gene is TRBJ2-1, the V gene TRBV11-2, with a tentative D call TRBD1 (7 bases). Germline CDR1 is SGHAT and CDR2 is FQNNGV. The CDR3 spans 17 residues. Trimming cost V 5 bases and J 6 bases, with 23 bases left between them. CDR3 residues: CASSPIQGPLGGNEQFF. CDR3 nucleotides: TGTGCCAGCAGCCCGATACAGGGGCCCCTCGGGGGCAATGAGCAGTTCTTC.

The chain joins TRBV5-4 to TRBJ2-1; 8 bases are a match to TRBD2. The junction had 12 bases not matched to a gene; V was cut back by 3 bases and J by 1 base. There are 18 residues in the CDR3. The germline gives CDR1 SGHNT, CDR2 YYREEE (reference sequence). Here the CDR3 reads CASSSVAGQRFSYNEQFF. For the CDR3, the DNA is TGTGCCAGCAGCTCCGTAGCGGGACAAAGATTTTCCTACAATGAGCAGTTCTTC.

The CDR3 is CASSLGQGTASPLHF. The CDR3 DNA reads as TGTGCCAGCAGCTTGGGACAGGGCACCGCTTCACCCCTCCACTTT. The chain links TRBV7-6 to TRBJ1-6; 9 nucleotides match TRBD1. J was trimmed by 9 bases and V by 3 bases; bases with no gene match: 6. The CDR3 extends over 15 amino acids. Germline V gene data show CDR1 as SGHVS and CDR2 as FNYEAQ.

This CDR3 reads CASTRWGDYQETQYF. For the CDR3, the DNA is TGTGCCAGCACCAGGTGGGGAGACTACCAAGAGACCCAGTACTTC. This rearrangement joins TRBV9 to TRBJ2-5; weak D call: TRBD2 (5 bases). The CDR3 spans 15 residues. With 6 bases removed from V and 0 bases from J, the gap between germline ends came to 15 bases. Germline lookup yields CDR1 SGDLS and CDR2 YYNGEE.

The chain has TRBV5-1 and TRBJ2-5, with a weak D call TRBD1 (5 bases). Germline assignment: CDR1 SGHRS and CDR2 YFSETQ. V dropped 0 bases and J dropped 3 bases, with 15 bases sitting between them. CDR3 length: 16 residues. For the CDR3, the DNA is TGCGCCAGCAGCTTGGGGTGGAGCGACAGCGAAGAGACCCAGTACTTC. Translated, it gives CASSLGWSDSEETQYF.

The chain employs TRBV10-3 and TRBJ1-5; TRBD1 agrees at 10 bases. Germline assignment: CDR1 ENHRY and CDR2 SYGVKD. This CDR3 comprises 13 residues. V shed 6 bases, J shed 5 bases, and the junction held 1 base outside the gene matches. The DNA of the CDR3 is TGTGCCATCAGAGGGACAGGGGATCAGCCCCAGCATTTT. Encoded protein: CAIRGTGDQPQHF.

The chain joins TRBV6-5 to TRBJ1-5, with D tentatively TRBD1 (5 bases). The CDR3 is 15 residues long. V lost 0 bases and J 7 bases, leaving 13 bases between the germline ends. Germline lookup yields CDR1 MNHEY and CDR2 SVGAGI. The CDR3 loop is CASSYSGQGWQPQHF. CDR3 nucleotide sequence: TGTGCCAGCAGTTACTCGGGGCAGGGTTGGCAGCCCCAGCATTTT.

The gene calls are TRBV4-3 and TRBJ2-1, with TRBD2 identical over 13 bases. Germline CDR1 and CDR2: LGHNA and YSLEER. The V and J ends lost 4 bases and 5 bases, in that order; junction bases with no gene match: 8. The CDR3 runs to 17 residues. The CDR3 reads CASSPSEGLAGNNEQFF. The CDR3 DNA reads as TGCGCCAGCAGCCCTAGTGAGGGACTAGCGGGGAACAATGAGCAGTTCTTC.

The V gene is TRBV9, the J gene TRBJ1-2; 7 nucleotides line up with TRBD1. This CDR3 comprises 17 residues. Losses at the gene ends were 0 bases for V and 1 base for J; bases not matched to a gene: 9. From germline, CDR1 is SGDLS and CDR2 YYNGEE. The CDR3 coding sequence is TGTGCCAGCAGCGTAGGAGTGTCGACAGGGATTAACTATGGCTACACCTTC. Translated, it gives CASSVGVSTGINYGYTF.

The chain is built from TRBV5-6 and TRBJ2-7; D might be TRBD2 (5 bases). Germline V CDR1 and CDR2: SGHDT, YYEEEE. This CDR3 is 14 amino acids long. Trimming removed 5 bases from V and 4 bases from J, with 16 bases in between. This CDR3 is CASSKLGTSYEQYF. The CDR3 DNA reads as TGTGCCAGCAGTAAACTAGGCACTTCTTACGAGCAGTACTTC.

The rearrangement links TRBV28 to TRBJ2-5, with 14 nucleotides matching TRBD2. The germline V gene has CDR1 MDHEN and CDR2 SYDVKM. Trimming removed 6 bases from V and 1 base from J; junction bases left unmatched: 10. This CDR3 spans 18 amino acids. As DNA, the CDR3 is TGTGCCAGCAGCTCTCTCGGGACTAGCGGGGGCCCCCAAGAGACCCAGTACTTC. Its translation is CASSSLGTSGGPQETQYF.

V gene TRBV5-8 combines with J gene TRBJ1-1; 9 bases map to TRBD1. Germline V lookup: CDR1 SGHTS, CDR2 YDEGEE. The V segment lost 1 base and the J segment 0 bases; nucleotides outside the gene matches: 7. The CDR3 runs to 17 residues. The CDR3 here is CASSLRGTGFMNTEAFF. The CDR3 DNA sequence: TGTGCCAGCAGCTTGCGCGGGACAGGGTTCATGAACACTGAAGCTTTCTTT.

The chain couples TRBV25-1 to TRBJ1-3; weak D call: TRBD1 (6 bases). This CDR3 is built from 15 residues. CDR1 and CDR2 from the germline V gene are MGHDK and SYGVNS. V lost 3 bases to trimming and J lost 1 base, with 10 bases between them. CDR3: CASSDLGTSGNTIYF. The CDR3 bases are TGTGCCAGCAGTGACCTCGGGACATCTGGAAACACCATATATTTT.

The chain uses TRBV24-1 and TRBJ2-2; TRBD1 agrees at 7 bases. CDR3 length: 14 residues. In germline, CDR1 is KGHDR, CDR2 SFDVKD. Trimming at V came to 5 bases and at J to 2 bases, leaving 1 base not matched to a gene. The CDR3 loop reads CATSGTGNTGELFF. DNA of the CDR3: TGTGCCACCAGTGGGACAGGCAACACCGGGGAGCTGTTTTTT.